At least ten counts were recorded for the clone carrying this T cell receptor (beta chain). Antigen unknown. The starting material, 2 million PBMCs stored at -80 C, gave rise to the unsorted libraries. TCRdb re-derived calls from the 5' RACE reads in MiXCR, one entry per CDR3 protein. Among 90,000 to 100,000 distinct CDR3 sequences, 3% to 4% were seen once, and the ten largest hold about 6%. The data originate from a study of neurological immune-mediated disorders. Findings and limits, study-wide: Phylogenetic grouping assigned the repertoires of 18 of 34 multiple sclerosis patients to one related-CDR3 cluster, which constitutes a possible signature.

This CDR3 comprises 14 residues. The V end was cut by 3 bases, the J end by 5 bases, with 11 bases between. Germline CDR1 reads SGHTA; CDR2 reads FQGNSA. V is TRBV7-2 and J is TRBJ1-5; D may be TRBD1 (6 bases). The sequence came from a woman between 18 and 30 years old with multiple sclerosis. Input material: PBMCs. CDR3 in DNA: TGTGCCAGCAGCTTGGACAGCGGATATCAGCCCCAGCATTTT. This encodes CASSLDSGYQPQHF.